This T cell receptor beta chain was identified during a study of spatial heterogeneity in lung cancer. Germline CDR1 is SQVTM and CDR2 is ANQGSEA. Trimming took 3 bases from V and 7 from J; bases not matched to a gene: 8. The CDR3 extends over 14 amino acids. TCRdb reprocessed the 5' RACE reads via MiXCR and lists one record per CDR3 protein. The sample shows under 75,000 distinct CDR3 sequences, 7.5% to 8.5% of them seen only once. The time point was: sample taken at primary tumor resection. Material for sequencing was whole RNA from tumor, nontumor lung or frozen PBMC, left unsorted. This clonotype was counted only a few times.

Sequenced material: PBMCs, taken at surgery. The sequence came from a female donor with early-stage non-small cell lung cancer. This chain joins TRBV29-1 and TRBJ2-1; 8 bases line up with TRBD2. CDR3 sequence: CSVDGQSGGNEQFF. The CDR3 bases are TGCAGCGTTGACGGACAGTCGGGAGGGAATGAGCAGTTCTTC.